The entry that follows covers one T cell receptor (beta chain) sequence. Its antigen is as yet unknown. TCRdb processed the 5' RACE reads anew with MiXCR; each CDR3 protein has one entry. In the table there are hundreds of thousands of distinct CDR3 sequences, 5.5% to 7.5% of which are singletons. The data stem from a study of identical twins. Study-wide results and limits: Insertions were reduced in abundant cord blood beta clonotypes but not in memory repertoires. Models, which agreed with sharing between unrelated individuals, nonetheless underestimated the out-of-frame TCR alpha sharing seen in monozygotic twins. Partial confounding of zero-insertion analyses by invariant MAIT and iNKT cells was possible.

Looked up from germline, CDR1 is MGHRA and CDR2 is YSYEKL. This CDR3 region has 16 residues. With 5 bases removed from V and 2 bases from J, the gap between germline ends came to 15 bases. Sequencing was carried out using naive T cells sorted from blood. The clonotype originates from a man younger than 35 in good health. V gene TRBV4-1 combines with J gene TRBJ2-2; D perhaps matches TRBD1 (7 bases). The CDR3 DNA reads TGCGCCAGCAGCGCCCCGGAGGGGGCAAACACCGGGGAGCTGTTTTTT. This translates into CASSAPEGANTGELFF.